This TCR beta chain stems from a study of T cell changes during pregnancy in multiple sclerosis. V gave up 4 bases and J gave up 3 bases, with 10 bases separating them. The germline V gene encodes CDR1 MGHRA and CDR2 YSYEKL. This CDR3 spans 14 amino acids. Clones were sequenced by immunoSEQ multiplex PCR, and TCRdb holds only the in-frame ones, with some missing. Counted here are more than 80,000 clones, 92% occurring once; the ten biggest clones make up around 1.5%. Sample: peripheral blood, taken after pregnancy. The chain is built from TRBV4-1 and TRBJ2-1, with a possible D match to TRBD1 (5 bases). The sequence was obtained from a female donor with multiple sclerosis, enrolled in a pregnancy study. This chain's CDR3 is CASSPGHGYNEQFF. CDR3 DNA: TGCGCCAGCAGCCCAGGACACGGCTACAATGAGCAGTTCTTC.